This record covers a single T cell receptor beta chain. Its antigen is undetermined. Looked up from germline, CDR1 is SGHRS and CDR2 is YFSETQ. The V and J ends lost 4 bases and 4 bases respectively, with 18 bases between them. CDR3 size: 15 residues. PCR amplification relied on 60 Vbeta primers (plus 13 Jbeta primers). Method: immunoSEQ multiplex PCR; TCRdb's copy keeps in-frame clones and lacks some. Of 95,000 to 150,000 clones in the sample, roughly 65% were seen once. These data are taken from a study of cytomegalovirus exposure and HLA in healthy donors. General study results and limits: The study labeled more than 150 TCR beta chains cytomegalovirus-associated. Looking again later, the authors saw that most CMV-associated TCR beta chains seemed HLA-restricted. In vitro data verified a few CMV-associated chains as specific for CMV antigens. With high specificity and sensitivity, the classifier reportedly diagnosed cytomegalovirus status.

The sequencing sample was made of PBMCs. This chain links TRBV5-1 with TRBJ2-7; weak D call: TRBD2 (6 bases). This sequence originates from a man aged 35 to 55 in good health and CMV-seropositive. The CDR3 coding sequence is TGCGCCAGCAGCGAAGACACAGGAGGGCCTTACGAGCAGTACTTC. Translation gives CASSEDTGGPYEQYF.